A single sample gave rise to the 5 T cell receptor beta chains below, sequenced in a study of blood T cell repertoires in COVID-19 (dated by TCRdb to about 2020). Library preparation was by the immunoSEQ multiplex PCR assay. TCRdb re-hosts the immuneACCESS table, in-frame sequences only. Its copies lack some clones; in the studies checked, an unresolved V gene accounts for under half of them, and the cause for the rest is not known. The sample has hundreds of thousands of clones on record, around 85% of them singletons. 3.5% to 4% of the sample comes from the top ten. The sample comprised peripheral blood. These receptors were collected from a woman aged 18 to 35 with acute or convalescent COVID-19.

The chain's CDR3 is CASSYSGLAGVSDTQYF. Here the CDR3 DNA reads TGTGCCAGCAGTTACTCAGGCCTAGCGGGGGTTTCAGATACGCAGTATTTT. The V and J genes are TRBV6-2 or TRBV6-3 and TRBJ2-3; TRBD2 aligns across 10 bases. This CDR3 region has 17 residues. The V gene's germline CDR1 is MNHEY and CDR2 SVGEGT. V shed 0 bases and J 4 bases; nucleotides not matched to a gene: 7.

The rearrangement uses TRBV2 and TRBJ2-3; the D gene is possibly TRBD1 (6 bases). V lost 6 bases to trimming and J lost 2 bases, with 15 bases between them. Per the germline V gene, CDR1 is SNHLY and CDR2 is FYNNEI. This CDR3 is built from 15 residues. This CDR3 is CASRNSDSYTDTQYF. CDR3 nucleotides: TGTGCCAGCAGAAACTCGGACAGTTACACAGATACGCAGTATTTT.

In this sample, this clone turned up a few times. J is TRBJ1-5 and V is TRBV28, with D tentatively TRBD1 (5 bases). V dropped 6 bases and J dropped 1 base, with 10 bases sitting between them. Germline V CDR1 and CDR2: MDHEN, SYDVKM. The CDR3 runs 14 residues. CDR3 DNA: TGTGCCAGCAGCCCAGGGCTCAGCAATCAGCCCCAGCATTTT. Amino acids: CASSPGLSNQPQHF.

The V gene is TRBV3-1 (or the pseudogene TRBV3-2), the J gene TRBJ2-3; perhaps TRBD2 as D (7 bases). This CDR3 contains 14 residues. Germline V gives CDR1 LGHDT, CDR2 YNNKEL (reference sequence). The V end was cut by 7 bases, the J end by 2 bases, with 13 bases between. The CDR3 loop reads CASNQGGDTDTQYF. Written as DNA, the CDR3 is TGTGCCAGCAATCAAGGGGGGGACACAGATACGCAGTATTTT.

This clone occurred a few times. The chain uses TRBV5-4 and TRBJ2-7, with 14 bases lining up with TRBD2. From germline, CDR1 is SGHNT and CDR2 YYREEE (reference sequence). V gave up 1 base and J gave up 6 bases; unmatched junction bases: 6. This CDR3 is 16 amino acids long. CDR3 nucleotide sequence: TGTGCCAGCAGCTTGTCGACTAGCGGGAGGGGCTCCGAGCAGTACTTC. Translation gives CASSLSTSGRGSEQYF.